The T cell receptor beta chain described here comes from a study of cytomegalovirus exposure and HLA in healthy donors. Note on this clone: Its specificity is unknown.

Looked up from germline, CDR1 is MNHNS and CDR2 is SASEGT. V lost 4 bases and J lost 9; bases outside the gene matches: 11. CDR3 size: 17 residues. Primers: 60 Vbeta forward and 13 Jbeta reverse. Libraries were prepared by immunoSEQ multiplex PCR; TCRdb keeps only in-frame clonotypes and omits some of them. The top ten hold around 6.3% of the sample, which has about 140,000 clones, 70% to 80% seen once. Study conclusions and caveats: Earlier results showed most TCR beta V segments being productive about 87% or about 30% of the time. Presence/absence comparisons presumed near-even sequencing depth among donors.

This chain links TRBV6-1 with TRBJ2-1, with 14 positions matching TRBD2. The sequence was collected from a man between 40 and 49 years old in good health and CMV-seropositive. The source material was PBMCs. The CDR3: CASSGGTSGSRLFEQFF. CDR3 in DNA: TGTGCCAGCAGTGGGGGGACTAGCGGGAGTCGTTTGTTTGAGCAGTTCTTC.